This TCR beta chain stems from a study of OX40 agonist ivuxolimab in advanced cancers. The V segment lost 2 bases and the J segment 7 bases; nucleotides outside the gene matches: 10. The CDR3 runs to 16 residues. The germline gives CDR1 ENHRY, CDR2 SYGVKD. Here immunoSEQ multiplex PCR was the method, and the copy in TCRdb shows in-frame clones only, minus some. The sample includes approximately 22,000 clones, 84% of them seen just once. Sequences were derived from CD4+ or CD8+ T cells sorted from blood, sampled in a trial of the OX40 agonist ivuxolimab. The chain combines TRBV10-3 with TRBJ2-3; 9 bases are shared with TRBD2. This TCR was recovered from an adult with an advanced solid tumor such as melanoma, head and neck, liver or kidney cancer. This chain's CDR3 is CAISETPGLAEYTQYF. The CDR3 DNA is TGTGCCATCAGTGAGACCCCGGGACTAGCCGAATATACGCAGTATTTT.